What follows are 31 T cell receptor beta chains derived from one specimen sequenced in a study of T cell repertoires in ileal Crohn's disease. Sequencing used immunoSEQ multiplex PCR; TCRdb keeps in-frame clones, though not all of them. This table holds some 11,000 clones, around three quarters found once. Sample: ileal tissue. Source of these receptors: an adult with Crohn's disease.

The chain is built from TRBV7-2 and TRBJ2-7, with TRBD1 as a possible D gene (6 bases). Between the trimmed V and J ends, which lost 1 base and 4 bases, there was a span of 14 bases. This CDR3 comprises 15 residues. The germline gives CDR1 SGHTA, CDR2 FQGNSA. CDR3 in amino acids: CASSLVKGRGYEQYF. Written as DNA, the CDR3 is TGTGCCAGCAGCTTAGTTAAGGGCAGGGGATACGAGCAGTACTTC.

The J gene is TRBJ2-1, the V gene TRBV2; maybe TRBD1 (5 bases). Germline CDR1 is SNHLY and CDR2 is FYNNEI. V was pared by 6 bases and J by 1 base, with 7 bases between. The length of the CDR3 is 13 residues. CDR3 region: CASRGLSYNEQFF. The CDR3 nucleotides are TGTGCCAGCAGGGGGCTTTCCTACAATGAGCAGTTCTTC.

V and J are TRBV9 and TRBJ2-5; D gene unclear. Germline V gene sequence: CDR1 SGDLS, CDR2 YYNGEE. Trimming took 0 bases from V and 0 from J, leaving 12 bases between them. The CDR3 is made up of 16 amino acids. DNA for the CDR3: TGTGCCAGCAGCGTAGGTGCACGAGGTTACCAAGAGACCCAGTACTTC. It codes for CASSVGARGYQETQYF.

V usage is TRBV7-9 and J usage is TRBJ1-1; D not certain. The germline V gene encodes CDR1 SEHNR and CDR2 FQNEAQ (reference sequence). V was trimmed by 4 bases and J by 7 bases, leaving 4 bases between them. This CDR3 contains 10 residues. The CDR3, as DNA: TGTGCCAGCAGCTCTAATGAAGCTTTCTTT. It encodes CASSSNEAFF. Combining the CDR3 with reference TRBV7-9 and TRBJ1-1 gives the whole variable domain DTGVSQNPRHKITKRGQNVTFRCDPISEHNRLYWYRQTLGQGPEFLTYFQNEAQLEKSRLLSDRFSAERPKGSFSTLEIQRTEQGDSAMYLCASSSNEAFFGQGTRLTVV.

V is TRBV2 and J is TRBJ2-2; TRBD2 matches at 16 bases. CDR1 is SNHLY and CDR2 is FYNNEI in the germline V gene. V lost 6 bases to trimming and J lost 6 bases; unmatched junction nucleotides: 13. The CDR3 contains 19 residues. As DNA, the CDR3 is TGTGCCAGCAGAGGTCCGGGACTAGCGGGGGGGTTAGTCGCCGGGGAGCTGTTTTTT. Its translation is CASRGPGLAGGLVAGELFF. Complete variable domain (other parts from reference TRBV2 and TRBJ2-2): EPEVTQTPSHQVTQMGQEVILRCVPISNHLYFYWYRQILGQKVEFLVSFYNNEISEKSEIFDDQFSVERPDGSNFTLKIRSTKLEDSAMYFCASRGPGLAGGLVAGELFFGEGSRLTVL.

The chain uses TRBV10-3 and TRBJ2-2, with 8 bases lining up with TRBD2. Germline CDR1 is ENHRY and CDR2 is SYGVKD. CDR3 length: 16 amino acids. Losses at the gene ends were 6 bases for V and 7 bases for J; bases not matched to a gene: 13. CDR3 region: CAISRVAGTNIGELFF. The CDR3 DNA sequence: TGTGCCATCAGCAGGGTAGCGGGGACCAATATCGGGGAGCTGTTTTTT.

This clone was seen more than once but under ten times. The chain combines TRBV5-1 with TRBJ2-5; 7 bases are a match to TRBD2. The length of the CDR3 is 13 residues. Germline V gene sequence: CDR1 SGHRS, CDR2 YFSETQ. V lost 5 bases to trimming and J lost 4 bases; unmatched junction nucleotides: 5. The CDR3 loop is CASRSTGGETQYF. CDR3 sequence (DNA): TGCGCCAGCAGGTCGACGGGGGGAGAGACCCAGTACTTC.

The chain carries TRBV11-2 and TRBJ2-5, with 9 bases identical to TRBD2. CDR1 is SGHAT, CDR2 FQNNGV, per germline. The CDR3 runs to 15 residues. The ends lost 3 bases at V and 6 bases at J; junction bases unmatched: 8. The CDR3 spells CASSFHSGGLQTQYF. Written as DNA, the CDR3 is TGTGCCAGCAGCTTCCATAGCGGGGGCCTTCAGACCCAGTACTTC.

This chain joins TRBV5-4 and TRBJ2-2, with 7 bases fitting TRBD1. This CDR3 is 16 amino acids long. Trimming took 3 bases from V and 7 from J; bases not matched to a gene: 12. CDR1 and CDR2 from the germline V gene are SGHNT and YYREEE (reference sequence). The CDR3 sequence: CASSSAWAGGYGELFF. In nucleotides, the CDR3 is TGTGCCAGCAGCTCGGCCTGGGCAGGGGGATACGGGGAGCTGTTTTTT.

The rearrangement uses TRBV19 and TRBJ2-1, with TRBD2 matching 10 bases. The CDR3 consists of 16 residues. Germline CDR1 LNHDA, CDR2 SQIVND (reference sequence). Trimming at V came to 2 bases and at J to 2 bases, leaving 3 bases not matched to a gene. The CDR3 DNA reads TGTGCCAGTAGTATACCCAGCGGGGGGGCCTACAATGAGCAGTTCTTC. Translation: CASSIPSGGAYNEQFF.

The rearrangement uses TRBV7-9 and TRBJ1-4; tentative D call: TRBD1 (6 bases). With 1 base removed from V and 8 bases from J, the gap between germline ends came to 14 bases. This CDR3 region has 15 residues. The germline V gene encodes CDR1 SEHNR and CDR2 FQNEAQ (reference sequence). CDR3 loop: CASSLVKTQGEKLFF. The CDR3 DNA reads as TGTGCCAGCAGCTTAGTCAAGACGCAGGGGGAAAAACTGTTTTTT.

The J gene is TRBJ1-2, the V gene TRBV11-3; maybe TRBD1 (6 bases). The CDR3 totals 13 residues. Looked up from germline, CDR1 is SGHNT and CDR2 is YENEEA. V was pared by 4 bases and J by 2 bases, with 8 bases between. Written as DNA, the CDR3 is TGTGCCAGCAGCTCAACAGGGAACTATGGCTACACCTTC. This sequence encodes CASSSTGNYGYTF.

The count of this clone is one. The rearrangement uses TRBV5-1 and TRBJ2-3; 10 nucleotides match TRBD1. Germline loops: CDR1 SGHRS, CDR2 YFSETQ. CDR3 length equals 15 residues. J was trimmed by 3 bases and V by 4 bases; bases with no gene match: 5. The CDR3 DNA is TGCGCCAGCAGCAGAACGGGACAGGGGACAGATACGCAGTATTTT. Its translation: CASSRTGQGTDTQYF.

The chain links TRBV6-8 to TRBJ1-5; possible D gene TRBD1, 6 bases. The V gene lost 6 bases and the J gene lost 1 base, with 25 bases spanning the gap. This CDR3 region has 19 residues. Germline lookup yields CDR1 MNHGY and CDR2 SAAAGT. CDR3 sequence reads: CASRSSQADRRVSNQPQHF. The CDR3 bases are TGTGCCAGCAGATCTTCACAAGCAGACAGGCGGGTAAGCAATCAGCCCCAGCATTTT.

The chain carries TRBV7-8 and TRBJ2-7; 8 bases line up with TRBD2. The germline gives CDR1 SGHVS, CDR2 FQNEAQ. This CDR3 contains 12 residues. After removal of 7 bases from V and 4 bases from J, the junction contained 3 bases not matched to a gene. The CDR3 sequence is CASTGGWYEQYF. DNA for the CDR3: TGTGCCAGCACGGGGGGGTGGTACGAGCAGTACTTC.

The CDR3 protein is CASRIAGGLNEQFF. CDR3 coding DNA: TGTGCCAGCAGGATAGCGGGGGGGCTCAATGAGCAGTTCTTC. The chain combines TRBV6-1 with TRBJ2-1, with 11 nucleotides matching TRBD2. The CDR3 runs to 14 residues. Trimming cost V 6 bases and J 6 bases; bases outside gene matches: 4. Germline V gene data show CDR1 as MNHNS and CDR2 as SASEGT.

J is TRBJ2-7 and V is TRBV7-6; possibly TRBD1 for D (6 bases). The CDR3 length is 13 residues. Trimming shortened V by 3 bases and J by 3 bases, and 9 bases separated the two germline ends. Germline CDR1 reads SGHVS; CDR2 reads FNYEAQ. CDR3 in amino acids: CASSFGGYYEQYF. CDR3 DNA: TGTGCCAGCAGCTTTGGGGGCTACTACGAGCAGTACTTC.

Concerning this clone itself: In the same sample, other DNA sequences code for this CDR3. The rearrangement links TRBV4-2 to TRBJ1-6; 10 bases align to TRBD1. Germline-derived CDR1 and CDR2 are LGHNA and YNFKEQ. The CDR3 spans 16 residues. Trimming took 4 bases from V and 4 from J; bases not matched to a gene: 4. CDR3 sequence: CASSPGQGGYNSPLHF. The CDR3 region has the DNA TGTGCCAGCAGCCCCGGACAGGGGGGATATAATTCACCCCTCCACTTT.

The chain has TRBV4-1 and TRBJ1-5, with D perhaps TRBD1 (5 bases). The CDR3 runs to 15 residues. Trimming took 0 bases from V and 4 from J, leaving 10 bases between them. Looked up from germline, CDR1 is MGHRA and CDR2 is YSYEKL. CDR3 bases: TGCGCCAGCAGCCAAGACGCGACAGCAAATCAGCCCCAGCATTTT. It specifies CASSQDATANQPQHF.

The chain links TRBV10-3 to TRBJ2-7; no definite D call. The germline V gene has CDR1 ENHRY and CDR2 SYGVKD. This CDR3 region has 12 residues. V was cut by 9 bases and J by 0 bases, with 9 bases left in between. The CDR3 DNA reads as TGTGCCATTGCACCAGACTCCTACGAGCAGTACTTC. Amino acid sequence: CAIAPDSYEQYF.

This chain connects TRBV5-1 to TRBJ1-2; D might be TRBD1 (5 bases). The CDR3 spans 15 residues. Germline V gives CDR1 SGHRS, CDR2 YFSETQ. V gave up 2 bases and J gave up 7 bases, with 18 bases separating them. The CDR3 DNA reads as TGCGCCAGCAGCTTCTCCCAGGACCAGGGAGGTGGCTACACCTTC. It specifies CASSFSQDQGGGYTF.

The CDR3 is CASSQDRGRSYGYTF. The CDR3 bases are TGCGCCAGCAGCCAGGACAGGGGGCGCAGCTATGGCTACACCTTC. The rearrangement links TRBV5-1 to TRBJ1-2, with 11 bases identical to TRBD1. Germline CDR1 is SGHRS and CDR2 is YFSETQ. V dropped 4 bases and J dropped 4; count of bases not matched to a gene: 6. The CDR3 loop spans 15 amino acids.

This rearrangement joins TRBV10-2 to TRBJ2-7; 11 nucleotides agree with TRBD2. Germline values: CDR1 WSHSY, CDR2 SAAADI. V was clipped by 8 bases and J by 7 bases; unmatched bases: 4. The CDR3 covers 12 residues. In DNA, the CDR3 is TGCGCCAGCCGAAGACTAGCGGGAGAGCAGTACTTC. Residues: CASRRLAGEQYF.

This chain connects TRBV5-1 to TRBJ2-1; 11 positions match TRBD2. Per the germline V gene, CDR1 is SGHRS and CDR2 is YFSETQ. Trimming removed 0 bases from V and 5 bases from J; junction bases left unmatched: 4. CDR3 length: 16 residues. This chain's CDR3 is CASSLVLLAGDNEQFF. The CDR3 coding sequence is TGCGCCAGCAGCTTGGTCTTACTAGCGGGAGACAATGAGCAGTTCTTC.

This clone was seen a handful of times. The genes are TRBV7-8 and TRBJ1-2; D gene ambiguous. Trimming removed 5 bases from V and 4 bases from J, with 8 bases in between. The CDR3 is made up of 12 amino acids. CDR1 and CDR2 (germline): SGHVS, FQNEAQ. The CDR3 region is CASSQSTYGYTF. The CDR3 bases are TGTGCCAGCAGCCAAAGCACCTATGGCTACACCTTC.

This chain connects TRBV27 to TRBJ1-3; no reliable D call. The CDR3 has 17 residues. In germline, CDR1 is MNHEY, CDR2 SMNVEV (reference sequence). V was shortened by 1 base and J by 1 base, with 14 bases between the two germline ends. The CDR3: CASSLFYPGKSGNTIYF. The CDR3 region has the DNA TGTGCCAGCAGTTTATTTTATCCGGGAAAGTCTGGAAACACCATATATTTT.

The chain joins TRBV10-2 to TRBJ1-1; 11 nucleotides match TRBD1. Germline CDR1 and CDR2: WSHSY and SAAADI. The CDR3 has 16 amino acids. The V and J ends lost 8 bases and 6 bases, in that order; junction bases with no gene match: 14. This chain's CDR3 is CASGTGTGGRIAEAFF. DNA for the CDR3: TGCGCCAGCGGAACCGGGACAGGGGGGAGGATTGCTGAAGCTTTCTTT.

The V gene is TRBV9, the J gene TRBJ2-7, with no clear D. Trimming took off 0 bases at V and 3 bases at J, with 10 bases between the two ends. Germline V gives CDR1 SGDLS, CDR2 YYNGEE. CDR3 length: 14 amino acids. CDR3 coding DNA: TGTGCCAGCAGCGTAGCCCCAAACAGCTACGAGCAGTACTTC. It yields the protein CASSVAPNSYEQYF.

The V call is TRBV27, the J call TRBJ1-4, with D perhaps matching TRBD1 (5 bases). The CDR3 contains 15 residues. The ends were cut back, 1 base at V and 3 bases at J, with 9 bases in the middle. From germline, CDR1 is MNHEY and CDR2 SMNVEV (reference sequence). The CDR3 bases are TGTGCCAGCAGTTTATTAGGGGCAGCTAATGAAAAACTGTTTTTT. Its translation: CASSLLGAANEKLFF.

The rearrangement uses TRBV10-1 and TRBJ1-5, with D maybe TRBD1 (6 bases). CDR1 is WNHNN, CDR2 SYGVQD, per germline (reference sequence). V was trimmed by 7 bases and J by 4 bases, leaving 17 bases between them. The CDR3 has 15 amino acids. The CDR3 region is CASTYAGGLNQPQHF. The CDR3 DNA sequence: TGCGCCAGCACCTATGCGGGGGGCTTAAATCAGCCCCAGCATTTT.

The rearrangement links TRBV29-1 to TRBJ2-7; TRBD2 aligns across 9 bases. Trimming removed 5 bases from V and 3 bases from J; junction bases left unmatched: 11. The CDR3 is 15 residues long. The germline gives CDR1 SQVTM, CDR2 ANQGSEA. The CDR3 here is CSVTHPSGIGYEQYF. In DNA form, the CDR3 reads TGCAGCGTTACCCACCCTAGCGGGATAGGCTACGAGCAGTACTTC.